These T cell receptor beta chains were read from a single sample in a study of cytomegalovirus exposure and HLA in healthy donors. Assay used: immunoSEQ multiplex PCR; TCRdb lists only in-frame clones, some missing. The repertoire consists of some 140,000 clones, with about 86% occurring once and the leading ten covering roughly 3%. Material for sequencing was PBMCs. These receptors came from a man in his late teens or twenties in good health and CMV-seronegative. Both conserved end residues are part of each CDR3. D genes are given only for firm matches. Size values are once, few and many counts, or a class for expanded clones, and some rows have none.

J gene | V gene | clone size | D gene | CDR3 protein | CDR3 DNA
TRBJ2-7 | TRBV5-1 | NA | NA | CASSATGFGYEQYF | TGCGCCAGCAGCGCCACAGGGTTCGGCTACGAGCAGTACTTC
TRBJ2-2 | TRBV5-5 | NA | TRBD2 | CASSLDLAGRISRELFF | TGTGCCAGCAGCTTGGATCTAGCGGGCCGGATTTCGCGGGAGCTGTTTTTT
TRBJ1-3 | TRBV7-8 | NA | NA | CASSLMGRLEGHTIYF | TGTGCCAGCAGCTTAATGGGCAGACTAGAGGGACACACCATATATTTT
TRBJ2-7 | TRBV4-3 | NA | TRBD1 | CASSQTGQSTYEQYF | TGCGCCAGCAGCCAAACGGGACAGTCAACCTACGAGCAGTACTTC
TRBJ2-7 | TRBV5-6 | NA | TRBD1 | CASTQGTGELGQYF | TGTGCCAGCACTCAAGGGACAGGGGAATTGGGGCAGTACTTC
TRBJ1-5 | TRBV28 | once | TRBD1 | CASSLPGQGVSQPQHF | TGTGCCAGCAGTTTGCCGGGACAGGGGGTTTCCCAGCCCCAGCATTTT
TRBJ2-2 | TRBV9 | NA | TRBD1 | CASSVGTGYTGELFF | TGTGCCAGCAGCGTTGGGACAGGGTACACCGGGGAGCTGTTTTTT
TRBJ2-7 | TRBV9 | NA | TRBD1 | CASSVAGTGHEQYF | TGTGCCAGCAGCGTAGCCGGGACAGGGCACGAGCAGTACTTC
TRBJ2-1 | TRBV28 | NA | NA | CASTLGGLNEQFF | TGTGCCAGCACCTTGGGGGGACTTAATGAGCAGTTCTTC
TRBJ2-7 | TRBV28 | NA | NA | CASRQPSGTWNPEQYF | TGTGCCAGCAGACAGCCTTCCGGGACATGGAATCCCGAGCAGTACTTC
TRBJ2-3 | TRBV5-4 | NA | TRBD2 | CASSPSGSTTDTQYF | TGTGCCAGCAGTCCAAGCGGGAGTACCACAGATACGCAGTATTTT
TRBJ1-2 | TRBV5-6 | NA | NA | CASSLERLGGYTF | TGTGCCAGCAGCTTAGAGCGGTTGGGCGGCTACACCTTC
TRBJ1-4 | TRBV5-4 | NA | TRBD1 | CASSQGQVNEKLFF | TGTGCCAGCAGCCAGGGACAGGTTAATGAAAAACTGTTTTTT
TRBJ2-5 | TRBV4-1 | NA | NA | CASSPQSRAGETQYF | TGCGCCAGCAGCCCCCAGTCTCGAGCCGGGGAGACCCAGTACTTC
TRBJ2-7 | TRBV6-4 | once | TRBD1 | CASSRTGETSEQYF | TGTGCCAGCAGTCGGACAGGGGAAACGTCGGAGCAGTACTTC
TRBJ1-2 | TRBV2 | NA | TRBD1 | CASIRDRADGYTF | TGTGCCAGCATCCGTGACAGGGCTGATGGCTACACCTTC
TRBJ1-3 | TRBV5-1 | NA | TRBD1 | CASSIYQGARSGNTIYF | TGCGCCAGCAGCATTTATCAGGGGGCACGCTCTGGAAACACCATATATTTT
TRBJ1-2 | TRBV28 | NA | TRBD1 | CASSFPGQGFYGYTF | TGTGCCAGCAGTTTTCCGGGACAGGGCTTCTATGGCTACACCTTC
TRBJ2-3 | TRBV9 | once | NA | CASSVVAAEQPDTQYF | TGTGCCAGCAGCGTAGTTGCAGCGGAGCAGCCAGATACGCAGTATTTT
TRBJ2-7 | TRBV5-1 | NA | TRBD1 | CASSLDGTAPYEQYF | TGCGCCAGCAGCTTGGACGGGACAGCCCCCTACGAGCAGTACTTC
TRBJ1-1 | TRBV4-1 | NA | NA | CASSRIQGTNTEAFF | TGCGCCAGCAGCCGAATACAGGGTACGAACACTGAAGCTTTCTTT
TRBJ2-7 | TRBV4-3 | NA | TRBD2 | CASSRTSGNSYEQYF | TGCGCCAGCAGCCGGACTAGCGGGAACTCCTACGAGCAGTACTTC
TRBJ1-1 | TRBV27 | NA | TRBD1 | CASSDRGPSDTEAFF | TGTGCCAGCAGTGACAGGGGGCCCTCCGACACTGAAGCTTTCTTT
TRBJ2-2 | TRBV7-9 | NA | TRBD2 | CASSFRRHPSGMPPGELFF | TGTGCCAGCAGCTTTCGGCGTCACCCTAGCGGAATGCCCCCCGGGGAGCTGTTTTTT
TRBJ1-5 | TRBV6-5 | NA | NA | CASRQGFTQPQHF | TGTGCCAGCAGACAGGGATTTACGCAGCCCCAGCATTTT
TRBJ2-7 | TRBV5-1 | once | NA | CASSLYLNSYEQYF | TGCGCCAGCAGCTTGTACTTGAACTCCTACGAGCAGTACTTC
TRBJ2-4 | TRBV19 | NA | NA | CASSIDPIRYLAKNIQYF | TGTGCCAGTAGTATAGATCCTATCCGGTATTTAGCCAAAAACATTCAGTACTTC
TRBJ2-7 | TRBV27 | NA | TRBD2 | CASRPGGANYEQYF | TGTGCCAGCAGGCCCGGGGGGGCCAACTACGAGCAGTACTTC
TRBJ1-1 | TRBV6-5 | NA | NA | CASSYRGLDTEAFF | TGTGCCAGCAGTTACAGGGGATTGGACACTGAAGCTTTCTTT
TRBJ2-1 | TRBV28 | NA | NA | CASSSFPGPRGYNEQFF | TGTGCCAGCAGTTCATTTCCCGGGCCGCGGGGCTACAATGAGCAGTTCTTC
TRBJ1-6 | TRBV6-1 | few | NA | CASSEGSSPLHF | TGTGCCAGCAGTGAAGGGAGTTCACCCCTCCACTTT
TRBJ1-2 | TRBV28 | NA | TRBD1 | CASSLRRGQAYYGYTF | TGTGCCAGCAGTTTGAGACGGGGACAGGCATACTATGGCTACACCTTC
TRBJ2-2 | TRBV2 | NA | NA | CASSAKSRYTGELFF | TGTGCCAGCAGTGCGAAGTCGAGGTACACCGGGGAGCTGTTTTTT
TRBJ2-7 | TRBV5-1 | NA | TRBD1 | CASSLHRGRMTYEQYF | TGCGCCAGCAGCTTGCACAGGGGGCGGATGACCTACGAGCAGTACTTC
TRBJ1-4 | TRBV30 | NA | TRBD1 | CAWSLGTGELFF | TGTGCCTGGAGTTTGGGGACAGGGGAACTGTTTTTT
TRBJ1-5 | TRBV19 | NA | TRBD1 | CASRPRTGGDQPQHF | TGTGCCAGTAGACCTAGGACAGGGGGCGATCAGCCCCAGCATTTT
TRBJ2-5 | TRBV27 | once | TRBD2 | CASSPSGGPTQETQYF | TGTGCCAGCAGTCCTAGCGGGGGACCGACCCAAGAGACCCAGTACTTC
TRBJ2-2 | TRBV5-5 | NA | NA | CASSLGHTNTGELFF | TGTGCCAGCAGCTTGGGGCATACGAACACCGGGGAGCTGTTTTTT
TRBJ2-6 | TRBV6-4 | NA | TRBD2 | CASSPGGTSGANVLTF | TGTGCCAGCAGTCCGGGGGGTACTTCTGGGGCCAACGTCCTGACTTTC
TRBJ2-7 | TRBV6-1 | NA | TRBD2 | CASISQRESPYEQYF | TGTGCCAGCATATCCCAGCGGGAGTCACCCTACGAGCAGTACTTC
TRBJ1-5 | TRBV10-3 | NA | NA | CAISQGAGGNQPQHF | TGTGCCATCAGTCAAGGGGCCGGAGGCAATCAGCCCCAGCATTTT
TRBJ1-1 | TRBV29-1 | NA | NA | CSVRGRGKQGTEAFF | TGCAGCGTCCGCGGTAGGGGCAAACAGGGCACTGAAGCTTTCTTT
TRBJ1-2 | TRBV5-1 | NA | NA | CASSLAGTAEGYTF | TGCGCCAGCAGCTTGGCCGGTACAGCCGAAGGCTACACCTTC
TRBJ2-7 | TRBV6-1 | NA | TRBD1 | CASSQGQDLYEQYF | TGTGCCAGCAGCCAGGGACAGGACCTTTACGAGCAGTACTTC
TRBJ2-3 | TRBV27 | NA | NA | CASSAGLYTDTQYF | TGTGCCAGCAGTGCGGGACTTTACACAGATACGCAGTATTTT